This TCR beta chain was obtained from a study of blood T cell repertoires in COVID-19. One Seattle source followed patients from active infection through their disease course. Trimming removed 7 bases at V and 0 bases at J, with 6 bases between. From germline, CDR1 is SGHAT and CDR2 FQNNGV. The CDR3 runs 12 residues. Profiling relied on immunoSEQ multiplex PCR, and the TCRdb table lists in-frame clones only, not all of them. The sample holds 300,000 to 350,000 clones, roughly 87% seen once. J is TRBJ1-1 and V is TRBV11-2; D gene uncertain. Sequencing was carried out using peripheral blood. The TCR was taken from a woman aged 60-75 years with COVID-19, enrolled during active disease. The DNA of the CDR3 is TGTGCCAGCAACGCGGTGAACACTGAAGCTTTCTTT. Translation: CASNAVNTEAFF.